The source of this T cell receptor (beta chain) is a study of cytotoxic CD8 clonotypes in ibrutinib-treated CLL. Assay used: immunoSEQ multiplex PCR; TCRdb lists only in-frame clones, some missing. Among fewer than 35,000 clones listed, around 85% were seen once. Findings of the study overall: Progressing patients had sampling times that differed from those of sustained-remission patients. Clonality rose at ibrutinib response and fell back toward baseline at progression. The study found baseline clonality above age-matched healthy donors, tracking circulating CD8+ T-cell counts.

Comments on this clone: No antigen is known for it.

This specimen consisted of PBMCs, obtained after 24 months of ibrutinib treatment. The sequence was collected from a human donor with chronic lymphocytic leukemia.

The CDR3 DNA follows: TGTGCCAGCAGTGTGCCAGGTCAGTCACAGTTCTTC. As protein: CASSVPGQSQFF. The gene calls are TRBV2 and TRBJ2-1; D is ambiguous. This CDR3 is 12 amino acids long. V was clipped by 4 bases and J by 13 bases, with 14 bases between them. Germline CDR1 SNHLY, CDR2 FYNNEI.